In its sample, the clone carrying this T cell receptor beta chain was seen once. Libraries were prepared by immunoSEQ multiplex PCR; TCRdb keeps only in-frame clonotypes and omits some of them. The sample lists 80,000 to 90,000 clones, about 92% occurring once. Germline V gene lookup returns CDR1 PRHDT and CDR2 FYEKMQ (reference sequence). This CDR3 is built from 14 residues. The V and J ends lost 5 bases and 1 base respectively, with 12 bases between them. This record comes from a study of Tregs in tolerant kidney transplant recipients. The chain uses TRBV13 and TRBJ2-7, with a tentative D call TRBD1 (6 bases). The clonotype comes from a human donor in good health. The sample consisted of CD8+ T cells from blood. The CDR3 reads CASSKGTNSYEQYF. CDR3 nucleotides: TGTGCCAGCAGCAAGGGGACAAATTCCTACGAGCAGTACTTC.